This paragraph reports one T cell receptor (beta chain). The sample originates from a study of beta chain features in type 1 diabetes. On the study more broadly: There was similarity between patients and healthy donors in age, gender and cell yields.

The whole isolated RNA underwent reverse transcription, so sequencing captured expressed TCRB transcripts. Sequencing used immunoSEQ multiplex PCR; TCRdb keeps in-frame clones, though not all of them. The data show 680,000 or so clones, 15% seen once. The sequenced material came from naive CD4+ T cells from blood. The TCR sequence derives from a man aged 18 to 30 in good health.

The CDR3 here is CASTVSGGSSYNSPLHF. The CDR3 DNA reads TGCGCCAGCACCGTCTCGGGCGGGAGCTCCTATAATTCACCCCTCCACTTT. V gene TRBV5-1 combines with J gene TRBJ1-6; D gene ambiguous. Trimming took 6 bases from V and 0 from J, leaving 16 bases between them. The germline V gene has CDR1 SGHRS and CDR2 YFSETQ. CDR3 size: 17 residues. The full variable domain, with the rest looked up from reference TRBV5-1 and TRBJ1-6, is KAGVTQTPRYLIKTRGQQVTLSCSPISGHRSVSWYQQTPGQGLQFLFEYFSETQRNKGNFPGRFSGRQFSNSRSEMNVSTLELGDSALYLCASTVSGGSSYNSPLHFGNGTRLTVT.